This T cell receptor beta chain was documented in a study of human T cells and chemical hapten exposure. Study background: Per-sample variation in TCR yield stemmed mainly from small pooled library volume differences. Findings of the study overall: Once DPC sensitization occurred, TCRs above 1 in 1000 frequency showed no change.

Germline V CDR1 and CDR2: MNHNY, SVGAGI (reference sequence). The trim removed 10 bases at V and 0 bases at J, leaving 11 bases unmatched. CDR3 length equals 17 residues. This clonotype was seen a few times. Antigen specificity is unknown. TCRdb re-analysed the RACE reads in MiXCR, keeping a single row per CDR3 protein. The sample shows a few hundred thousand distinct CDR3 sequences, 7.5% to 9% of them seen only once. The time point is: pre-sensitization, week 0. The treatment denotes: therapeutic diphenylcyclopropenone sensitization with weekly scalp DPC. The receptor's source is a woman aged 40 to 50 with alopecia areata. Some clones in this sample may be carry-over from other donors' samples. The rearrangement links TRBV6-6 to TRBJ2-3; TRBD2 matches 12 bases. The source was whole blood, collected in connection with sensitization to the hapten diphenylcyclopropenone (DPC). CDR3 residues: CATRGLAGGPSTDTQYF. The CDR3 region has the DNA TGTGCCACGAGGGGGCTAGCGGGAGGGCCTAGCACAGATACGCAGTATTTT.